This is a list of T cell receptor beta chains from one sample in a study of shared clonotypes between healthy human individuals. TCRdb's copy holds only in-frame clones and misses some; the assay was immunoSEQ multiplex PCR. The table records about 600,000 clones, around 95% of them present only once. What was sequenced was naive CD8+ T cells sorted from blood. Source of these receptors: a woman in her 30s in good health. CDR3s leave out the opening cysteine and the closing phenylalanine or tryptophan. The size of a clone is reported for some rows only, either as once, few or many, or as a class for expanded clones.

v_gene | abundance | CDR3aa
TRBV9 | . | ASSVGTGAYEQY
TRBV5-1 | once | ASSLVPEAYEQY
TRBV20-1 | . | SAGSWEQY
TRBV13 | once | ASSSAGTGNYEQY
TRBV7-9 | . | ASSLTGVTEAF
TRBV29-1 | . | SVEDRYNEQF
TRBV27 | once | ASSLTGTPGGQY
TRBV5-4 | once | ASSYTGGGTEAF
TRBV19 | . | ASKGDPYNEQF
TRBV5-6 | . | ASSFGASGSRNEQF
TRBV4-1 | . | ASSQGTGSGQPQH
TRBV27 | . | ASRLLGSDYEQY
TRBV5-4 | . | ASSLAGANTEAF
TRBV7-9 | . | ASSDREAYGYT
TRBV27 | few | ASSLSSAHQPQH
TRBV2 | . | ASRASGPRETYEQY
TRBV23-1 | . | ASSRSGKGADTGELF
TRBV5-8 | . | ASSLFRGLSYEQY
TRBV7-9 | . | ASSRDSSSYNEQF
TRBV9 | . | ASSAGGSNEQF
TRBV5-1 | . | ASSLSGGYGYT
TRBV5-6 | . | ASSLAAGNYGYT
TRBV6-5 | . | ASSYSGQPYEQY
TRBV5-8 | . | ASSLDLAGVEQF
TRBV28 | once | ASSFRGEGPPY
TRBV7-9 | . | ASSQQLGNEQF
TRBV7-2 | . | ASSLRLYNEQF
TRBV19 | . | ASSTLNEQF
TRBV9 | few | ASSVGLAGLEQF
TRBV5-6 | . | ASSPSGRTSEQY
TRBV9 | . | ASSVGDPPSEVDTQY
TRBV28 | . | ASSLGDRGFGSPLH
TRBV19 | once | ASSIDRAGGKQPQH
TRBV29-1 | . | SVVGDSSYEQY
TRBV7-6 | . | ASSLRQGALLYEQY
TRBV5-6 | . | ASSPEAGETQY
TRBV9 | . | ASSAVTSGPLDTQY
TRBV27 | . | ASSRTGFDLVGNTIY
TRBV27 | . | ASRLQGTGELF
TRBV19 | . | ASRDDRGSSYNSPLH
TRBV27 | . | ASSYTGTSVNEQY
TRBV5-4 | few | ASSWTGTYEQY
TRBV19 | . | ASSIWVNTEAF
TRBV5-1 | . | ASSLVGPGDGYT
TRBV19 | . | ASSIGTGENQPQH